A selection of T cell receptor beta chains follows, all from one sample in a study of OX40 agonist ivuxolimab in advanced cancers. Profiled with immunoSEQ multiplex PCR; TCRdb holds only in-frame clones, not every one. The sample lists about 64,000 clones; around 83% were seen once. The sequences come from CD4+ or CD8+ T cells sorted from blood, collected in a trial of the OX40 agonist ivuxolimab. These receptors were taken from an adult with an advanced solid tumor such as melanoma, head and neck, liver or kidney cancer. CDR3s include the opening cysteine and the closing phenylalanine or tryptophan.

J	V	CDR3
TRBJ1-3	TRBV10-3	CAISEPGQGSGNTIYF
TRBJ2-5	TRBV2	CASSADRLREQYF
TRBJ2-1	TRBV7-2	CASSLGASGSNEQFF
TRBJ2-5	TRBV4-1	CASSQEKAGTALQETQYF
TRBJ2-5	TRBV7-6	CASSLSGGQGGATQYF
TRBJ2-7	TRBV6-4	CASSDSKGGEQYF
TRBJ1-1	TRBV6-5	CASSYTDNHGTEAFF
TRBJ1-1	TRBV18	CASSATQDTEAFF
TRBJ2-2	TRBV7-9	CASTPGGVIGELFF
TRBJ1-2	TRBV6-6	CASSTPGQGIYGYTF
TRBJ2-2	TRBV6-4	CASRKLWNTGELFF
TRBJ2-7	TRBV11-3	CASSLDPERVYSYEQYF
TRBJ2-5	TRBV28	CASSGPGAGETQYF
TRBJ2-1	TRBV6-1	CASSEDPGTGTEQFF
TRBJ2-2	TRBV9	CASSVVVTGELFF
TRBJ1-2	TRBV5-1	CASSLQGAERVGYTF
TRBJ2-5	TRBV13	CASSLGHSGRGETQYF
TRBJ1-1	TRBV5-1	CASSFVTGNTEAFF
TRBJ2-3	TRBV6-4	CASRMRGPTDTQYF
TRBJ2-7	TRBV29-1	CSVGGQIYEQYF
TRBJ1-1	TRBV6-5	CASSYGFNTEAFF
TRBJ2-2	TRBV10-2	CASSDGTRGVRAVPGELFF
TRBJ2-7	TRBV10-3	CAIRTGTSDDEQYF
TRBJ2-3	TRBV4-3	CASSQERRGGTDTQYF
TRBJ1-2	TRBV15	CATSRDGQYGYTF
TRBJ2-1	TRBV6-5	CASRAIAGDYNEQFF
TRBJ2-1	TRBV5-6	CASSSSGHQFF
TRBJ2-5	TRBV11-2	CASCPSGSWETQYF
TRBJ2-7	TRBV20-1	CQTSGSYEQYF
TRBJ2-5	TRBV4-2	CASSQLLAGVETQYF
TRBJ2-7	TRBV6-6	CASSLAGGEPYEQYF
TRBJ1-2	TRBV27	CASNPRGVLNHDYGYTF
TRBJ1-1	TRBV30	CAWSEIAAFF
TRBJ2-7	TRBV5-1	CASSFGTGDYEQYF
TRBJ1-6	TRBV5-1	CAIYGWQSSYNSPLHF
TRBJ1-4	TRBV9	CASSPGQGAATNEKLFF
TRBJ2-3	TRBV9	CASSGTAQTQYF
TRBJ2-3	TRBV5-1	CASSLDVGGALTDTQYF
TRBJ1-1	TRBV28	CASSLGNPSEAFF
TRBJ2-7	TRBV5-1	CASSLGQTFVEQYF
TRBJ1-2	TRBV30	CAWIGQVYGYTF
TRBJ2-7	TRBV28	CASSFEGYEQYF
TRBJ2-4	TRBV5-1	CASSPTGIPKNIQYF
TRBJ2-1	TRBV9	CASSVAERSEQFF
TRBJ2-7	TRBV5-4	CASSLAGTLGNEQYF